The 2 T cell receptor beta chains below all came from one sample that was sequenced in a study of T cell repertoires in cytomegalovirus infection. TCRdb independently ran MiXCR on the reads; one entry per CDR3 protein. The sample holds around 800,000 distinct CDR3 sequences, approximately 32% seen once. Their specific antigens are unknown. The input for sequencing was cultured CD8+ T cells from PBMCs, taken from culture after CMV antigen stimulation. These receptors were taken from a human donor in good health (CMV status not recorded). Some clones in this sample may be carry-over from other donors' samples.

V and J are TRBV4-1 and TRBJ2-2, with 9 bases lining up with TRBD1. Germline V lookup: CDR1 MGHRA, CDR2 YSYEKL. The CDR3 is 19 amino acids. With 1 base clipped from V and 6 bases from J, the junction kept 15 bases outside the gene matches. The CDR3 is CASSQVPFTGGFVAGELFF. CDR3 sequence (DNA): TGCGCCAGCAGCCAAGTACCCTTCACAGGGGGCTTTGTGGCCGGGGAGCTGTTTTTT.

Comment on this clonotype: This sequence may be a read error, since a much larger clone differs from it by one base. V is TRBV7-9 and J is TRBJ2-7; 12 positions agree with TRBD1. There are 15 residues in the CDR3. The ends lost 5 bases at V and 7 bases at J; junction bases unmatched: 9. CDR1 SEHNR and CDR2 FQNEAQ come from the germline V gene (reference sequence). CDR3 nucleotide sequence: TGTGCCAGCAGCCCGATGGGACAGGGGGCGGAGGAGCAGTACTTC. This codes for CASSPMGQGAEEQYF.